This T cell receptor (beta chain) emerged from a study of cytotoxic CD8 clonotypes in ibrutinib-treated CLL. Overall study: Across the patients, 11 were relapsed/refractory, 15 treatment-naive and about 17 IGHV unmutated. Complete response was seen in 2 patients and partial in approximately 24; roughly 12 progressed and 14 stayed remitted after a median about 68 months. Study-level results: Clonality was higher at ibrutinib response and returned toward baseline at progression.

Note on this clone: Antigen: not known.

From cryopreserved PBMCs came about 2 micrograms of genomic DNA used for TCR beta libraries. The CDR3 extends over 14 amino acids. CDR1 and CDR2 from the germline V gene are SGHTS and YDEGEE. Trimming cost V 4 bases and J 2 bases, with 11 bases left between them. Profiling relied on immunoSEQ multiplex PCR, and the TCRdb table lists in-frame clones only, not all of them. The profile shows around 20,000 clones, 81% of them singletons. The V call is TRBV5-8, the J call TRBJ2-3; D possibly matches TRBD1 or TRBD2 (6 bases each). Here the sequenced sample was PBMCs, taken before ibrutinib treatment. The receptor comes from a human donor with chronic lymphocytic leukemia. CDR3 DNA sequence: TGTGCCAGCAGCCCGACGGGGGCCACAGATACGCAGTATTTT. Its translation: CASSPTGATDTQYF.